The rows below give T cell receptor beta chains drawn from one sample of a study of cytomegalovirus exposure and HLA in healthy donors. TCRdb's copy holds only in-frame clones and misses some; the assay was immunoSEQ multiplex PCR. The sample has some 120,000 clones, roughly 70% seen once. Sequencing was done on a sample of PBMCs. The receptors here all came from a man aged 25 to 40 in good health and CMV-seronegative. CDR3s include the opening cysteine and the closing phenylalanine or tryptophan. A D gene is named only where the DNA matches it firmly. Rows may omit the clone size; those that give it use once, few, many or a size class.

j_gene: TRBJ2-1; v_gene: TRBV6-1; d_gene: TRBD1; abundance: -; CDR3nt: TGTGCCAGCAGTGTAGACAGGGGGATTTGGGGTAATGAGCAGTTCTTC; CDR3aa: CASSVDRGIWGNEQFF
j_gene: TRBJ2-2; v_gene: TRBV4-3; d_gene: -; abundance: -; CDR3nt: TGCGCCAGCAGCCAAGAAACCCTGGCGGCGGCCGGGGAGCTGTTTTTT; CDR3aa: CASSQETLAAAGELFF
j_gene: TRBJ2-6; v_gene: TRBV5-6; d_gene: TRBD1; abundance: -; CDR3nt: TGTGCCAGCAGCTACGACAGGGGAAGCTCTGGGGCCAACGTCCTGACTTTC; CDR3aa: CASSYDRGSSGANVLTF
j_gene: TRBJ2-7; v_gene: TRBV9; d_gene: -; abundance: -; CDR3nt: TGTGCCAGCAGCGTCGGATCAGGCCTCCACGAGCAGTACTTC; CDR3aa: CASSVGSGLHEQYF
j_gene: TRBJ1-4; v_gene: TRBV4-3; d_gene: -; abundance: -; CDR3nt: TGCGCCAGCAGCCAAGATGGGGGGACAACTAATGAAAAACTGTTTTTT; CDR3aa: CASSQDGGTTNEKLFF
j_gene: TRBJ2-1; v_gene: TRBV30; d_gene: TRBD1; abundance: -; CDR3nt: TGTGCCTTACCCGGTACCCATGGACAGGGAAACAATGAGCAGTTCTTC; CDR3aa: CALPGTHGQGNNEQFF
j_gene: TRBJ2-5; v_gene: TRBV7-7; d_gene: -; abundance: -; CDR3nt: TGTGCTAGCAGCCAAAGACAGTTAGAGACCCAGTACTTC; CDR3aa: CASSQRQLETQYF
j_gene: TRBJ1-2; v_gene: TRBV5-1; d_gene: TRBD1; abundance: -; CDR3nt: TGCGCCAGCAGAGAACAGGGGGAAGGATATGGCTACACCTTC; CDR3aa: CASREQGEGYGYTF
j_gene: TRBJ2-1; v_gene: TRBV6-5; d_gene: TRBD1; abundance: -; CDR3nt: TGTGCCAGCAGTTATCGGCAGGGGGCTAGTGAGCAGTTCTTC; CDR3aa: CASSYRQGASEQFF
j_gene: TRBJ1-2; v_gene: TRBV30; d_gene: -; abundance: few; CDR3nt: TGTGCCTGCCAAGCGGAGCCCCCTGGCTACACCTTC; CDR3aa: CACQAEPPGYTF
j_gene: TRBJ2-1; v_gene: TRBV29-1; d_gene: TRBD2; abundance: -; CDR3nt: TGCAGTTCTCTTTTGGGCGGGAGGGCCGGTGAGCAGTTCTTC; CDR3aa: CSSLLGGRAGEQFF
j_gene: TRBJ2-7; v_gene: TRBV6-6; d_gene: -; abundance: -; CDR3nt: TGTGCCAGCAGTTCCTTGCGCTACGAGCAGTACTTC; CDR3aa: CASSSLRYEQYF
j_gene: TRBJ2-5; v_gene: TRBV9; d_gene: -; abundance: -; CDR3nt: TGTGCCAGCAGCGTAGCCACGGGGAAAGAGACCCAGTACTTC; CDR3aa: CASSVATGKETQYF
j_gene: TRBJ1-5; v_gene: TRBV6-5; d_gene: -; abundance: -; CDR3nt: TGTGCCAGCAGTTACCGGGAGGGCAATCAGCCCCAGCATTTT; CDR3aa: CASSYREGNQPQHF
j_gene: TRBJ1-2; v_gene: TRBV5-6; d_gene: -; abundance: -; CDR3nt: TGTGCCAGCAGCCCTAAAACTAACTATGGCTACACCTTC; CDR3aa: CASSPKTNYGYTF
j_gene: TRBJ2-7; v_gene: TRBV5-1; d_gene: TRBD2; abundance: -; CDR3nt: TGCGCCAGCAGCTTGGAGGCCGGGACTAGGGGATACGAGCAGTACTTC; CDR3aa: CASSLEAGTRGYEQYF
j_gene: TRBJ2-1; v_gene: TRBV7-6; d_gene: TRBD2; abundance: -; CDR3nt: TGTGCCAGCAGCCCTGCCCCCACTAGCGGGGGCCAGTTCTTC; CDR3aa: CASSPAPTSGGQFF
j_gene: TRBJ1-4; v_gene: TRBV4-3; d_gene: -; abundance: -; CDR3nt: TGCGCCAGCTCCCACAGATCAAATAATGAAAAACTGTTTTTT; CDR3aa: CASSHRSNNEKLFF
j_gene: TRBJ1-1; v_gene: TRBV7-8; d_gene: -; abundance: -; CDR3nt: TGTGCCAGCAGCTTAGCAGGGGTTAACACTGAAGCTTTCTTT; CDR3aa: CASSLAGVNTEAFF
j_gene: TRBJ2-7; v_gene: TRBV28; d_gene: -; abundance: -; CDR3nt: TGTGCCAGCAGTAGGGGTGTCTACGAGCAGTACTTC; CDR3aa: CASSRGVYEQYF
j_gene: TRBJ1-1; v_gene: TRBV2; d_gene: TRBD1; abundance: -; CDR3nt: TGTGCCAGCAGTTTAGGACAGGGAGGCACTGAAGCTTTCTTT; CDR3aa: CASSLGQGGTEAFF
j_gene: TRBJ1-5; v_gene: TRBV6-5; d_gene: -; abundance: -; CDR3nt: TGTGCCAGCAGTTCCGGGGGTCAGCCCCAGCATTTT; CDR3aa: CASSSGGQPQHF
j_gene: TRBJ1-2; v_gene: TRBV7-9; d_gene: -; abundance: -; CDR3nt: TGTGCCAGCAGGGGCATTAACTATGGCTACACCTTC; CDR3aa: CASRGINYGYTF
j_gene: TRBJ2-3; v_gene: TRBV6-5; d_gene: TRBD2; abundance: -; CDR3nt: TGTGCCAGCAGTTACGCGGGGGACCTAACAGATACGCAGTATTTT; CDR3aa: CASSYAGDLTDTQYF
j_gene: TRBJ2-7; v_gene: TRBV6-1; d_gene: -; abundance: -; CDR3nt: TGTGCCAGCAGGACGGGAGACTCGACCTACGAGCAGTACTTC; CDR3aa: CASRTGDSTYEQYF
j_gene: TRBJ1-1; v_gene: TRBV4-1; d_gene: TRBD1; abundance: -; CDR3nt: TGCGCCAGCGGACAGGGAAGAGGCTCGGAAGCTTTCTTT; CDR3aa: CASGQGRGSEAFF
j_gene: TRBJ1-2; v_gene: TRBV2; d_gene: -; abundance: -; CDR3nt: TGTGCCAGCAGCCACGGGGAGGGTGACTATGGCTACACCTTC; CDR3aa: CASSHGEGDYGYTF
j_gene: TRBJ2-7; v_gene: TRBV7-9; d_gene: -; abundance: few; CDR3nt: TGTGCCAGCAGCTTAGTCCCAGGCTCGTACGAGCAGTACTTC; CDR3aa: CASSLVPGSYEQYF
j_gene: TRBJ1-5; v_gene: TRBV6-5; d_gene: TRBD1; abundance: -; CDR3nt: TGTGCCAGCAGGAGCCGGACAGGGTATCAGCCCCAGCATTTT; CDR3aa: CASRSRTGYQPQHF
j_gene: TRBJ1-1; v_gene: TRBV7-9; d_gene: TRBD1; abundance: -; CDR3nt: TGTGCCAGCAGCTTCCAGAATTCGGGACAGGAAGCTTTCTTT; CDR3aa: CASSFQNSGQEAFF
j_gene: TRBJ1-2; v_gene: TRBV5-4; d_gene: TRBD1; abundance: -; CDR3nt: TGTGCCAGCAGCTTGGAGACAGGGGTGGCTGGCTACACCTTC; CDR3aa: CASSLETGVAGYTF
j_gene: TRBJ2-3; v_gene: TRBV27; d_gene: TRBD1; abundance: -; CDR3nt: TGTGCCAGCAGCACGGACAGGGTCTTCACGCAGTATTTT; CDR3aa: CASSTDRVFTQYF
j_gene: TRBJ1-2; v_gene: TRBV6-1; d_gene: -; abundance: -; CDR3nt: TGTGCCAGCAGTGAAGCGCCGGTCGGTCGGGGCTACACCTTC; CDR3aa: CASSEAPVGRGYTF
j_gene: TRBJ1-2; v_gene: TRBV5-1; d_gene: -; abundance: -; CDR3nt: TGCGCCAGCAGCTTGGACGCGGAAGTCGGCTACACCTTC; CDR3aa: CASSLDAEVGYTF
j_gene: TRBJ2-5; v_gene: TRBV28; d_gene: -; abundance: -; CDR3nt: TGTGCCAGCAGTTTATCTCTCCCTCGACAGAAAGAGACCCAGTACTTC; CDR3aa: CASSLSLPRQKETQYF
j_gene: TRBJ2-7; v_gene: TRBV29-1; d_gene: TRBD2; abundance: -; CDR3nt: TGCAGCGTGCGGGGGGCAAACTACGAGCAGTACTTC; CDR3aa: CSVRGANYEQYF
j_gene: TRBJ1-1; v_gene: TRBV19; d_gene: -; abundance: -; CDR3nt: TGTGCCAGTAGTATAGGACAGCCGAACACTGAAGCTTTCTTT; CDR3aa: CASSIGQPNTEAFF
j_gene: TRBJ2-5; v_gene: TRBV16; d_gene: TRBD2; abundance: -; CDR3nt: TGTGCCAGCAGCCGGCTCAACGGGGGGGCGGAGACCCAGTACTTC; CDR3aa: CASSRLNGGAETQYF
j_gene: TRBJ2-1; v_gene: TRBV30; d_gene: TRBD1; abundance: -; CDR3nt: TGTGCCTGGAGTACAGGGGTCCGGACCTACAATGAGCAGTTCTTC; CDR3aa: CAWSTGVRTYNEQFF
j_gene: TRBJ2-2; v_gene: TRBV6-1; d_gene: -; abundance: few; CDR3nt: TGTGCCAGCAGTCAGACAGACACCGGGGAGCTGTTTTTT; CDR3aa: CASSQTDTGELFF
j_gene: TRBJ2-7; v_gene: TRBV10-1; d_gene: -; abundance: -; CDR3nt: TGCGCCAGCAGTGCCAGGGTAACCCCCCCCTACGAGCAGTACTTC; CDR3aa: CASSARVTPPYEQYF
j_gene: TRBJ1-1; v_gene: TRBV7-3; d_gene: TRBD1; abundance: -; CDR3nt: TGTGCCAGCAGCACGGACAGGTACACTGAAGCTTTCTTT; CDR3aa: CASSTDRYTEAFF
j_gene: TRBJ1-1; v_gene: TRBV19; d_gene: -; abundance: few; CDR3nt: TGTGCCAGTAGCTTCAGGGACACTGAAGCTTTCTTT; CDR3aa: CASSFRDTEAFF
j_gene: TRBJ2-1; v_gene: TRBV9; d_gene: TRBD1; abundance: -; CDR3nt: TGTGCCAGCAGCTTCGGGACAGGGTTGGTCAATGAGCAGTTCTTC; CDR3aa: CASSFGTGLVNEQFF
j_gene: TRBJ2-1; v_gene: TRBV29-1; d_gene: TRBD1; abundance: few; CDR3nt: TGCAGCCCGGACAGGGGGCTGTACAATGAGCAGTTCTTC; CDR3aa: CSPDRGLYNEQFF